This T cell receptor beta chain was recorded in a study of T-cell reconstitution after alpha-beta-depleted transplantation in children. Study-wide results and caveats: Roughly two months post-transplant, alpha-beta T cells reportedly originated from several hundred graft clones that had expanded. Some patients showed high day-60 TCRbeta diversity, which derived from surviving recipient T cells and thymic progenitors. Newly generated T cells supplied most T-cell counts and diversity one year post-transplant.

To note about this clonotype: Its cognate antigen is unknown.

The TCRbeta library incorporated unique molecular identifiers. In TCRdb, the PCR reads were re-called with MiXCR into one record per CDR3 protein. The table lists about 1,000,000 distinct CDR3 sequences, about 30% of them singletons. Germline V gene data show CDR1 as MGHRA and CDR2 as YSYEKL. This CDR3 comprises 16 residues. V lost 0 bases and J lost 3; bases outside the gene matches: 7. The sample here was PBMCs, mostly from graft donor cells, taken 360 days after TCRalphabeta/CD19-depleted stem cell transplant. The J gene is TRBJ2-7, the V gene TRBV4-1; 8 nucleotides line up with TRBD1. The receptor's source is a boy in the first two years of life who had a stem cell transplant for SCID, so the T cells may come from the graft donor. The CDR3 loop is CASSQDQGARGYEQYF. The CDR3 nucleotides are TGCGCCAGCAGCCAAGATCAGGGGGCGCGCGGCTACGAGCAGTACTTC.